The sequence of this T cell receptor beta chain was determined in a study of cytotoxic CD8 clonotypes in ibrutinib-treated CLL listed by TCRdb under 2021. For the wider study: The cohort had eleven to twelve relapsed/refractory and some 15 treatment-naive patients; some 17 were IGHV unmutated. Responses were partial in approximately 24 patients and complete in 2; after median approximately 67 months follow-up, some 15 stayed in remission and approximately 12 progressed. Response samples were obtained after a median of approximately twelve months of treatment, with a range of roughly 6 to 36 months. An average of 255,043 productive templates and 94,082 productive rearrangements was obtained per sample. Longitudinal samples were obtainable from about 30% of the roughly 86 participants in the trial. Cryopreserved peripheral blood mononuclear cells were collected before treatment, at response, and at either disease progression or sustained remission. Patients were still on ibrutinib when every remission and progressive disease sample was collected. What the study reported, not specific to this receptor: At baseline, clonality was higher than in age-matched healthy donors and showed a strong correlation with circulating CD8+ T-cell counts. Public clonotypes were rare and either contracted or stayed stable during treatment, and the rise in clonality at ibrutinib response reflected the expansion of private clonotypes. Sampling times were not matched between sustained-remission and progressing patients, and lymph node repertoires were not studied. At ibrutinib response clonality went up, during sustained remission it held steady, and at progression it dropped back toward baseline.

A remark on this clone: It lacks a known antigen. No much larger clone is present one base from it, and per-base qualities are unavailable.

CDR1 and CDR2 are drawn from the germline V gene: SGHTA, FQGNSA. The CDR3 sequence holds 17 residues, the cysteine and phenylalanine included. Just CDR3 DNA is preserved here, 51 bases in frame from base 1. The V end loses 0 bases and the J end loses 4 bases, and a stretch of 18 bases separates them. Each clonotype received, on average, 10x coverage in deep resolution sequencing performed on a MiSeq, where the target depth lay between 1 in 1 million and 1 in 200,000 T cells. TCR beta libraries were generated with the immunoSEQ hsTCRB Kit. As for the authors' bioinformatics: ImmunoSEQ Data Assistant and ImmunoSEQ Analyzer were used for data analysis, and V, D and J genes were assigned according to IMGT definitions. Clonality was computed as one minus normalized Shannon entropy of productive rearrangement frequencies, ranging from 0 to 1. Only overrepresented clonotypes making up at least 0.05% of the repertoire of each patient were included in the public clonotype analysis. Fewer than 15 repertoires from age-matched healthy donors, obtained from immuneACCESS, served as clonality controls. The immuneACCESS repertoire file appears here via TCRdb, limited to in-frame rearrangements. These files lack a portion of the clones; in checked studies, under half of the deficit traces to unresolved V genes, and the cause of the others is not known. For V, J and clone size, that table is used; D and trimming come from the DNA. The sample table contains some 130,000 clones; only one count was recorded for 80% to 90% of them. Of the sample, about 3.5% is held by the ten largest clones.

The sample's time point label, decoded: roughly 2 years on ibrutinib. For TCR beta library preparation, roughly 2 micrograms of genomic DNA were isolated from cryopreserved PBMCs. High-throughput TCR beta sequencing was performed on longitudinal blood samples from CLL patients receiving ibrutinib monotherapy. The patients were enrolled in a single-center, open-label phase 2 trial of ibrutinib monotherapy. The rearrangement combines TRBV7-2 with TRBJ2-5, with TRBD1 as a weak D call on 6 bases. This clonotype originated in a human donor with chronic lymphocytic leukemia. Sample: PBMCs, taken after 24 months of ibrutinib treatment. The DNA sequence is TGTGCCAGCAGCTTAGCTGGGACAAGGACGGGCGGAGAGACCCAGTACTTC. It is translated as CASSLAGTRTGGETQYF.